The sequence of this TCR beta chain was determined in a study of cytomegalovirus exposure and HLA in healthy donors. General study findings and limits: Reportedly, fewer N-insertions than the roughly 700-donor mean appeared in an Asian-associated ancestry cluster in a later analysis. A few CMV-associated chains proved CMV antigen-specific in vitro. The productive fraction for most TCR beta V segments was about 87% or about 30% in an earlier analysis. Later on, a genetic analysis was performed. It linked a missense variant in DCLRE1C with V- and J-gene trimming of TCR beta.

Primers included in the PCR were 60 Vbeta and 13 Jbeta primers. The protocol was immunoSEQ multiplex PCR, while the TCRdb copy is restricted to in-frame clones and leaves out a portion. Counted here are some 200,000 clones, about 81% occurring once; the ten biggest clones make up less than 3%. About this clone itself: The antigen remains undetermined.

Trimming removed 5 bases at V and 5 bases at J, with 19 bases between. The CDR3 is 16 residues long. Per germline, CDR1 SGHVS and CDR2 FQNEAQ. The chain employs TRBV7-8 and TRBJ2-1; the D gene is possibly TRBD2 (5 bases). The receptor's source is a middle-aged woman in good health and CMV-seronegative. Sample: PBMCs. The CDR3 protein is CASSDLAGNLDNEQFF. The CDR3 DNA follows: TGTGCCAGCAGCGACCTCGCGGGTAACCTAGACAATGAGCAGTTCTTC.